The 13 T cell receptor beta chains below were found in one sample sequenced in a study of cytomegalovirus exposure and HLA in healthy donors. With 60 Vbeta and 13 Jbeta primers, the PCR was carried out. Repertoires were generated with immunoSEQ multiplex PCR, while TCRdb's copy carries only in-frame clones and drops some. The sample has about 170,000 clones, roughly 80% seen once. The sample taken for sequencing was PBMCs. The receptor source for this set is a woman aged 18-29 years in good health and CMV-seronegative.

The chain carries TRBV6-4 and TRBJ2-5; D might be TRBD2 (6 bases). The germline gives CDR1 MRHNA, CDR2 SNTAGT. The V and J ends lost 4 bases and 4 bases respectively, with 16 bases between them. The CDR3 sequence is 15 residues long. CDR3 in amino acids: CASSATGGATETQYF. The CDR3 DNA reads as TGTGCCAGCAGTGCCACAGGCGGGGCTACAGAGACCCAGTACTTC.

This rearrangement joins TRBV2 to TRBJ2-5; 14 nucleotides line up with TRBD2. Germline V CDR1 and CDR2: SNHLY, FYNNEI. CDR3 length equals 16 residues. J lost 5 bases, V lost 6 bases, and 8 bases had no gene match. In nucleotides, the CDR3 is TGTGCCAGCAGAGAGGGACTAGCGGGAGAATGGGAGACCCAGTACTTC. Its protein product is CASREGLAGEWETQYF.

The gene calls are TRBV5-4 and TRBJ1-2; D is unresolved. V was pared by 0 bases and J by 2 bases, with 11 bases between. Germline V lookup: CDR1 SGHNT, CDR2 YYREEE (reference sequence). This CDR3 has 15 residues. The CDR3 loop reads CASSLGVKPNYGYTF. DNA for the CDR3: TGTGCCAGCAGCTTGGGAGTAAAACCCAACTATGGCTACACCTTC.

This clone was seen a few times. The chain employs TRBV5-1 and TRBJ2-2, with 9 bases identical to TRBD2. This CDR3 region has 19 residues. Germline V CDR1 and CDR2: SGHRS, YFSETQ. V was clipped by 4 bases and J by 1 base; unmatched bases: 14. CDR3 DNA: TGCGCCAGCAGCAGCGACCTCTGGGCACTAGCGGGGAACACCGGGGAGCTGTTTTTT. Translation gives CASSSDLWALAGNTGELFF.

This chain links TRBV11-3 with TRBJ2-1, with TRBD2 as a possible D gene (5 bases). This CDR3 region has 18 residues. Trimming removed 2 bases at V and 0 bases at J, with 17 bases between. Germline V CDR1 and CDR2: SGHNT, YENEEA. For the CDR3, the DNA is TGTGCCAGCAGCTTACTGCTGGACTCAGTCCCCTCCTACAATGAGCAGTTCTTC. Amino acid sequence: CASSLLLDSVPSYNEQFF.

The chain carries TRBV15 and TRBJ2-7; the match to TRBD1 covers 9 bases. CDR3 size: 14 residues. Germline lookup yields CDR1 LNHNV and CDR2 YYDKDF (reference sequence). After removal of 6 bases from V and 3 bases from J, the junction contained 6 bases not matched to a gene. Written as DNA, the CDR3 is TGTGCCACCAGTAGGGACAGGGCGAACTACGAGCAGTACTTC. Translated: CATSRDRANYEQYF.

The V gene is TRBV4-3, the J gene TRBJ2-7; 7 nucleotides line up with TRBD2. V was clipped by 0 bases and J by 6 bases; unmatched bases: 11. CDR1 is LGHNA and CDR2 is YSLEER in the germline V gene. This CDR3 has 16 residues. CDR3 nucleotide sequence: TGCGCCAGCAGCCAAGATCTCGGGGAGGGAGGGCGCGAGCAGTACTTC. It is translated as CASSQDLGEGGREQYF.

The rearrangement joins TRBV28 to TRBJ2-3, with D possibly matching TRBD1 (7 bases). The CDR3 spans 14 residues. The V and J ends lost 6 bases and 3 bases respectively, with 13 bases between them. The germline gives CDR1 MDHEN, CDR2 SYDVKM. The CDR3 sequence: CASRSGGGTDTQYF. In DNA form, the CDR3 reads TGTGCCAGCAGGTCAGGGGGAGGAACAGATACGCAGTATTTT.

The chain employs TRBV5-1 and TRBJ2-1; 13 positions match TRBD2. The germline V gene encodes CDR1 SGHRS and CDR2 YFSETQ. The CDR3 runs to 17 residues. Losses at the gene ends were 4 bases for V and 9 bases for J; bases not matched to a gene: 13. The DNA for the CDR3 is TGCGCCAGCAGCAAGAGGCGACTAGCGGGAGGACCCGCTGAGCAGTTCTTC. It yields the protein CASSKRRLAGGPAEQFF.

The chain is built from TRBV5-1 and TRBJ1-1, with D possibly matching TRBD1 (6 bases). V was shortened by 4 bases and J by 7 bases, with 20 bases between the two germline ends. CDR3 length: 15 residues. Germline V gene sequence: CDR1 SGHRS, CDR2 YFSETQ. Here the CDR3 DNA reads TGCGCCAGCAGCCCCGGGGGGGCGGGCATTATTGAAGCTTTCTTT. Its protein is CASSPGGAGIIEAFF.

The chain links TRBV5-4 to TRBJ1-2, with D unclear. Germline loops: CDR1 SGHNT, CDR2 YYREEE (reference sequence). CDR3 size: 15 residues. The V end was cut by 0 bases, the J end by 4 bases, with 13 bases between. CDR3 sequence reads: CASSLGAPEAYGYTF. DNA of the CDR3: TGTGCCAGCAGCTTGGGTGCTCCAGAGGCCTATGGCTACACCTTC.

The chain links TRBV5-6 to TRBJ1-6; D is possibly TRBD1 (5 bases). The CDR3 has 15 residues. Germline V lookup: CDR1 SGHDT, CDR2 YYEEEE. V dropped 4 bases and J dropped 7 bases, with 15 bases sitting between them. CDR3 bases: TGTGCCAGCAGCGTCCGATGGGGCCAGAATTCACCCCTCCACTTT. Protein sequence: CASSVRWGQNSPLHF.

The chain links TRBV19 to TRBJ1-2, with 7 bases matching TRBD1. The CDR3 runs to 13 residues. Trimming cost V 8 bases and J 1 base; bases outside gene matches: 4. Germline V lookup: CDR1 LNHDA, CDR2 SQIVND (reference sequence). The CDR3: CASARGLNYGYTF. In DNA, the CDR3 is TGTGCCAGTGCGAGGGGGCTTAACTATGGCTACACCTTC.